A selection of T cell receptor beta chains follows, all from one sample in a study of blood T cell repertoires in COVID-19. The method was immunoSEQ multiplex PCR; TCRdb's version includes in-frame clones alone and lacks a portion of them. The table records about 160,000 clones, under 90% of them present only once. Source material: PBMCs or T cells enriched from blood (not recorded which). These receptors were taken from a woman aged 55-69 years who had recovered from COVID-19. Each CDR3 is given with its conserved first and last residue. D genes are given only for firm matches. Expanded clones are given a class, and other clones once, few, many or no size at all.

TRBV7-3	TRBJ2-3	NA	TRBD2	TGTGCCAGCAGCTCAACCCCTAGCGGGGGGGAGTATTTT	CASSSTPSGGEYF
TRBV21-1	TRBJ2-7	once	NA	TGTGCCAGCAGCAAAGTTCCTGGACAGGGGTTCTACGAGCAGTACTTC	CASSKVPGQGFYEQYF
TRBV18	TRBJ2-5	NA	NA	TGTGCCAGCTCACCTAGAGGTCTAGCGATCGAGACCCAGTACTTC	CASSPRGLAIETQYF
TRBV5-8	TRBJ1-4	few	TRBD1	TGTGCCAGCAGCTTAGAGACAGGGAATGAAAAACTGTTTTTT	CASSLETGNEKLFF
TRBV7-8	TRBJ2-5	many	TRBD2	TGTGCCAGCAGCGCCCAGCGGGGGGGCCGCGAGACCCAGTACTTC	CASSAQRGGRETQYF
TRBV6-5	TRBJ2-5	NA	TRBD2	TGTGCCAGCAGTCCTGATTTAGCGGGGGTGGAGACCCAGTACTTC	CASSPDLAGVETQYF
TRBV29-1	TRBJ1-4	NA	TRBD1	TGCAGCGTTGAACTTTGGACAGGGGACCTTTCAAATGAAAAACTGTTTTTT	CSVELWTGDLSNEKLFF
TRBV25-1	TRBJ2-5	NA	NA	TGTGCCAGCAGGGAGACAGGCAAAGAGACCCAGTACTTC	CASRETGKETQYF
TRBV12-3/TRBV12-4	TRBJ1-1	NA	NA	TGTGCCAGCAGGAGGTCGATGAACACTGAAGCTTTCTTT	CASRRSMNTEAFF
TRBV30	TRBJ1-2	many	NA	TGTGCCTGGTTTAGTGAACGGAGTGTTGGCTACACCTTC	CAWFSERSVGYTF
TRBV27	TRBJ2-5	NA	TRBD2	TGTGCCAGCAGGGGAGGGCTAGCCCAAGAGACCCAGTACTTC	CASRGGLAQETQYF
TRBV20-1	TRBJ2-7	once	TRBD2	TGCAGTGCTAGTTTCGGGACTAGCGGGGTCTCCTACGAGCAGTACTTC	CSASFGTSGVSYEQYF
TRBV6-1	TRBJ2-1	many	NA	TGTGCCAGCAGTGATAGAGAGGCTAGATGGAATGAGCAGTTCTTC	CASSDREARWNEQFF
TRBV4-2	TRBJ1-2	NA	NA	TGTGCCAGCAGCCAAGAGGGGGCCAGCTTCGCTGGCTACACCTTC	CASSQEGASFAGYTF
TRBV29-1	TRBJ1-1	few	NA	TGCAGCGTTGTGACTCCGCAGGGGTTGAACACTGAAGCTTTCTTT	CSVVTPQGLNTEAFF
TRBV9	TRBJ2-3	NA	TRBD2	TGTGCCAGCAGCGTAGTCACTAGCGGGGCATCAGATACGCAGTATTTT	CASSVVTSGASDTQYF
TRBV7-8	TRBJ1-1	NA	TRBD1	TGTGCCAGCAGCTATTCCGACAGGGGCCTGAACACTGAAGCTTTCTTT	CASSYSDRGLNTEAFF
TRBV25-1	TRBJ1-4	NA	NA	TGTGCCAGCAGTGACAGGGGTGGAGAAAAACTGTTTTTT	CASSDRGGEKLFF
TRBV5-1	TRBJ1-1	NA	TRBD1	TGCGCCAGCAAATGGACAGGGAGCACTGAAGCTTTCTTT	CASKWTGSTEAFF
TRBV27	TRBJ2-2	NA	NA	TGTGCCAGCAGTTTACGCGGCAGCCCGACCGGGGAGCTGTTTTTT	CASSLRGSPTGELFF
TRBV5-1	TRBJ2-5	NA	NA	TGCGCCAGCAGCTTGGGGGGGCCAATCCAAGAGACCCAGTACTTC	CASSLGGPIQETQYF
TRBV11-2	TRBJ2-6	NA	NA	TGTGCCAGCAGCTCGAATCGGGATTCCGGGGCCAACGTCCTGACTTTC	CASSSNRDSGANVLTF
TRBV7-3	TRBJ1-1	NA	TRBD1	TGTGCCAGCAGCTATCGACAGGGGAGCACTGAAGCTTTCTTT	CASSYRQGSTEAFF
TRBV30	TRBJ2-7	NA	NA	TGTGCCTGGAGTGTCTTCAGGGGCCCCCACTCCTACGAGCAGTACTTC	CAWSVFRGPHSYEQYF
TRBV3-1/TRBV3-2	TRBJ2-7	once	NA	TGTGCCAGCAGCCCTAGACAGTTAGCCTACGAGCAGTACTTC	CASSPRQLAYEQYF
TRBV4-1	TRBJ2-7	NA	TRBD1	TGCGCCAGCAGCCACGAATCGAGACAGGGGCGGACCTACGAGCAGTACTTC	CASSHESRQGRTYEQYF
TRBV2	TRBJ2-7	NA	TRBD2	TGTGCCAGCAGACAAAGCGGGAGCTCCTACGAGCAGTACTTC	CASRQSGSSYEQYF
TRBV20-1	TRBJ2-3	NA	NA	TGCAGTGCTAGAAAGGGGGATACGCAGTATTTT	CSARKGDTQYF
TRBV29-1	TRBJ2-1	NA	NA	TGCAGCGTTGTCGGTGGGGGGGCCAACAATGAGCAGTTCTTC	CSVVGGGANNEQFF